What follows is one T cell receptor beta chain and its context. This entry belongs to a study of blood T cell repertoires in COVID-19. The V end was cut by 0 bases, the J end by 5 bases, with 13 bases between. Germline loops: CDR1 SEHNR, CDR2 FQNEAQ (reference sequence). This CDR3 comprises 16 residues. Profiled with immunoSEQ multiplex PCR; TCRdb holds only in-frame clones, not every one. This sample carries roughly 84,000 clones, around 80% of them seen once, and the ten largest clones take about 11%. The sequencing input was peripheral blood. The sequence was obtained from a woman aged 40-49 years with active or convalescent COVID-19. The chain joins TRBV7-9 to TRBJ2-2; D may be TRBD1 (6 bases). This chain's CDR3 is CASSLAERGSTGELFF. CDR3 sequence (DNA): TGTGCCAGCAGCTTAGCGGAGAGGGGGAGTACCGGGGAGCTGTTTTTT.